The clone carrying this TCR beta chain was observed a handful of times. Generated by immunoSEQ multiplex PCR, the TCRdb table keeps only in-frame clones and is missing some. The data show a few hundred thousand clones, around 91% seen once. Germline V CDR1 and CDR2: MNHEY, SVGEGT. The CDR3 is 13 residues long. Trimming removed 2 bases from V and 4 bases from J, with 8 bases in between. Those enrolled, adults aged roughly 18 to 100 years, came from 20 to 25 US areas. Researchers sorted participants into cohorts using their self-reported clinical history. Each recovered donor of Cohort 3 presented with two negative PCRs, clearance, or symptom resolution. The source of the sample is a study of blood T cell repertoires in COVID-19.

The TCR was taken from a woman between 18 and 29 years old who had recovered from COVID-19. Sequenced input: PBMCs or T cells enriched from blood (not recorded which). This chain joins TRBV6-2 or TRBV6-3 and TRBJ2-5, with TRBD2 as a possible D gene (7 bases). CDR3 loop: CASSYGGAETQYF. CDR3 DNA sequence: TGTGCCAGCAGTTACGGGGGGGCAGAGACCCAGTACTTC.